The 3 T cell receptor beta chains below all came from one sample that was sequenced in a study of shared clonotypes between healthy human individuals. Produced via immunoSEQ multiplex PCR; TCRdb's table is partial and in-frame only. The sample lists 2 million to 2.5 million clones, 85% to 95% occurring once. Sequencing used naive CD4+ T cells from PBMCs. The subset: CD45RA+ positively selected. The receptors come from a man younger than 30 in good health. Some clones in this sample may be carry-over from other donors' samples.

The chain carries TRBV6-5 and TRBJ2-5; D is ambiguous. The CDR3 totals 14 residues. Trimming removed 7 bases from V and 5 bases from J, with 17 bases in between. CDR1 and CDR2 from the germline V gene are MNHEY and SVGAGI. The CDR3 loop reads CASTESQSRETQYF. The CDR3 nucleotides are TGTGCCAGCACCGAATCACAGAGTCGCGAGACCCAGTACTTC.

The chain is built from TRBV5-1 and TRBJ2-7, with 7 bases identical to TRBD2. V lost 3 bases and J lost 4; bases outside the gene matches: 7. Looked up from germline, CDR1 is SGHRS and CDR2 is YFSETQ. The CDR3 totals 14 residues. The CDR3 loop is CASSSSGREYEQYF. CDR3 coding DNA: TGCGCCAGCAGCTCCTCGGGGCGGGAGTACGAGCAGTACTTC.

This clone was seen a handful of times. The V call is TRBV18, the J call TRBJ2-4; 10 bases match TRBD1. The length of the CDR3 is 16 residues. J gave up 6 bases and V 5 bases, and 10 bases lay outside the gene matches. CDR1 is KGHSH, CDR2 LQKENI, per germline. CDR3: CASSSYGTGVGNIQYF. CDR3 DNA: TGTGCCAGCTCATCCTATGGGACAGGGGTGGGAAACATTCAGTACTTC.